This T cell receptor beta chain was captured by sequencing in a study of blood T cell repertoires in COVID-19. Study-level background: Specimens from acute and convalescent COVID-19 originated in the United States, Italy and Spain. In each case, the material was cDNA or gDNA derived from T cells, B-cell-depleted T cells, or PBMCs.

This CDR3 contains 14 residues. Germline V lookup: CDR1 LGHDT, CDR2 YNNKEL (reference sequence). V lost 0 bases and J lost 4, with 7 bases in between. As originally analysed: Cell counts per sample came from amplifying reference gene primers. The table came from immunoSEQ multiplex PCR; TCRdb's copy has only in-frame clones and leaves some out. V, J and clone size derive from that table, while D and trimming were established from the DNA sequence. The profile shows about 170,000 clones, around nine tenths of them singletons. This TCR was sampled from a man in his sixties or seventies with acute or convalescent COVID-19. The sample taken for sequencing was peripheral blood. The genes are TRBV3-1 (or the pseudogene TRBV3-2) and TRBJ2-4, with no clear D. The CDR3 DNA reads as TGTGCCAGCAGCCAAGATTCAGGTAAAAACATTCAGTACTTC. Protein: CASSQDSGKNIQYF.